This TCR beta chain was documented in a study of T cell responses to AZD1222 COVID-19 vaccine listed by TCRdb under 2021. About the study as a whole: TCR sequencing covered over 230 trial participants: 207 given two doses of AZD1222 and some 25 given two doses of MenACWY control vaccine. Trial participants were enrolled by age into 18-55, 56-69 and 70-plus year subgroups, with 148, 28 and 57 TCR-sequenced participants respectively. What the work shows at the level of the full study, not this receptor alone: The 56-69-year group was small, and its depth increase did not reach significance, likely because of low power. Vaccine-associated CD4 TCRs spanned the whole spike protein, with dominant responses in regions 160-218 and 743-854. Because no day 14 peak-response samples were available, the repertoires could be characterized only after the peak T cell response. Only a handful of AZD1222 recipients were SARS-CoV-2 seropositive at baseline, limiting conclusions about previously exposed vaccinees. Epitopes outside the regions mutated in the B.1.351 and B.1.1.7 variants were reportedly recognized by nearly half of the unique spike-specific TCRs. After two AZD1222 doses, both the breadth and the depth of spike-specific TCRs were significantly higher than at day 0 and than in MenACWY recipients. Participants were mostly white British, with more females than males. The authors suggested clonal diversity may have been underestimated.

V loses 1 base of germline sequence and J loses 3 bases, and the interval between the two ends is 13 bases. CDR1 SGHRS and CDR2 YFSETQ are derived from the germline V gene. The CDR3 measures 15 amino acids from cysteine to phenylalanine. Kept here is only the CDR3 DNA, which spans 45 bases and is read in frame from base 1. The CDR3 regions of human TCRbeta chains were subjected to immunosequencing. As for the original processing: Repertoire TCRs were checked for matches against a reference library of SARS-CoV-2-specific TCRs that had been generated using the MIRA antigen-specificity platform. Breadth meant the fraction of unique TCRs that were SARS-CoV-2-associated, whereas depth meant the fraction of total T cells that were SARS-CoV-2-associated. Using the MIRA data, every spike-specific TCR was mapped to the spike region that the TCR reacted to and assigned to either a CD4 or a CD8 class. Log10-transformed breadth and depth values were compared by one-way ANOVA with Sidak's multiple comparisons tests. TCRdb carries this immuneACCESS record with in-frame sequences only. Its versions omit some clonotypes, under half of them owing to an unresolved V gene in the studies checked, with the rest unexplained. That table gives V, J and clone size, and the DNA gave D and trimming. In all, the sample holds about 130,000 clones, and around 85% of those were seen once. Clones ranked in the top ten supply 6.5% to 8.5% of the sample.

Turning to this clone: Which antigen it targets is not known. No base qualities exist here, and no much larger clone lies one base off it.

Reading the label with the study, this specimen's time point is: about 28 days (+/-7) after the second vaccine dose. Explained via the paper, the treatment or condition label denotes: meningococcal conjugate vaccine given as trial control. The vaccinee samples were drawn from two UK trials, COV001 and COV002, one of which was a single-blind randomized controlled phase 2/3 trial testing AZD1222 (ChAdOx1 nCoV-19) in healthy adults. Trial participant PBMC samples were collected at day 0 and day 28 after the second dose for TCRbeta chain sequencing. The sequence joins TRBV5-1 to TRBJ1-1; there is no confident call for the D gene. The TCR comes from an adult who received the MenACWY meningococcal vaccine as a control. Sequences were derived from peripheral blood, sampled 28 days after the second dose of the MenACWY control vaccine. CDR3 reads: CASSLQSRVDTEAFF. The DNA sequence reads TGCGCCAGCAGCTTGCAAAGTAGGGTGGACACTGAAGCTTTCTTT.